Presented here are 2 T cell receptor beta chains from one specimen sequenced in a study of radiation and T cells in renal cell carcinoma. Only in-frame clones appear in the TCRdb table, and some are missing; sequencing was by immunoSEQ multiplex PCR. The table lists roughly 130,000 clones, 88% of them singletons. Specified time point: blood 2 weeks post-SBRT. Indicated treatment: 15 Gy SBRT to primary tumor, nephrectomy 4 weeks later. Material: blood, obtained from a patient whose treatment included radiotherapy and nephrectomy. The receptors were sampled from a woman in her 70s with renal cell carcinoma.

This rearrangement joins TRBV7-2 to TRBJ2-5; 11 bases are a match to TRBD2. This CDR3 comprises 15 residues. Germline loops: CDR1 SGHTA, CDR2 FQGNSA. V lost 6 bases, J lost 2 bases, and 5 bases stayed unmatched. CDR3 DNA sequence: TGTGCCAGCAGAGTTAGCGGGGGGGGGCAAGAGACCCAGTACTTC. Its protein product is CASRVSGGGQETQYF.

The chain employs TRBV6-1 and TRBJ1-1, with 9 positions matching TRBD1. The CDR3 extends over 13 amino acids. CDR1 is MNHNS and CDR2 is SASEGT in the germline V gene. The V segment lost 6 bases and the J segment 9 bases; nucleotides outside the gene matches: 8. The CDR3 sequence: CASRTGGTSKAFF. CDR3 sequence (DNA): TGTGCCAGCAGAACAGGGGGCACTAGTAAAGCTTTCTTT.